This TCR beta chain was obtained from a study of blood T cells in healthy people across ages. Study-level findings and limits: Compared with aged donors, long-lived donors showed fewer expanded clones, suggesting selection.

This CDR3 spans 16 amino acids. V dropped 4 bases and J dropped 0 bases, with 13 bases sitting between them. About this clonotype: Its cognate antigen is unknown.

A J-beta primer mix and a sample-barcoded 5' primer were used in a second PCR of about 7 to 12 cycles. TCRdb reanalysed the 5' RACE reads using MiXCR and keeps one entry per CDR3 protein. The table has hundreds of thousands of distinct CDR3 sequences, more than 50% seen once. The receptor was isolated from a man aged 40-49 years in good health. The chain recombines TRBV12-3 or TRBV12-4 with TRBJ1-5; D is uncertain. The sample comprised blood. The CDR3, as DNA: TGTGCCAGCAGTTGTAGGGTCCTGAATAGCAATCAGCCCCAGCATTTT. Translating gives CASSCRVLNSNQPQHF.